These 10 T cell receptor beta chains were all obtained from the same sample, sequenced in a study of patients and donors after allogeneic stem cell transplantation. In TCRdb, the RT-PCR reads were re-called with MiXCR into one record per CDR3 protein. The sample carries tens of thousands of distinct CDR3 sequences, around 27% recorded once. Specimen: blood, either unsorted or a sorted T cell fraction (not recorded which). These receptors were obtained from a human donor who was either an allogeneic HSCT recipient or a stem cell or donor lymphocyte infusion donor (not recorded which). It is not recorded whose cells these are; they may come from a transplant donor.

Remarks on this clonotype: The germline gene is not matched at one end of the junction; a read error may be the cause. The V and J genes are TRBV18 and TRBJ2-6; D not resolved. CDR3 length: 14 amino acids. Germline V CDR1 and CDR2: KGHSH, LQKENI. CDR3 sequence: CAGSPPPGANVLTF. The CDR3 DNA reads as TGTGCCGGCTCACCACCTCCTGGGGCCAACGTCCTGACTTTC.

The chain joins TRBV7-9 to TRBJ1-1; D remains ambiguous. The CDR3 is 14 amino acids. V was clipped by 5 bases and J by 1 base, with 11 bases between them. Germline V gene data show CDR1 as SEHNR and CDR2 as FQNEAQ (reference sequence). The CDR3 reads CASSPVQPNTEAFF. The CDR3 bases are TGTGCCAGCAGCCCGGTGCAGCCGAACACTGAAGCTTTCTTT.

The gene calls are TRBV20-1 and TRBJ2-3; D possibly matches TRBD1 or TRBD2 (6 bases each). The germline V gene has CDR1 DFQATT and CDR2 SNEGSKA (reference sequence). V lost 5 bases and J lost 4, with 13 bases in between. CDR3 length equals 13 residues. This CDR3 reads CSAAGTNADTQYF. CDR3 DNA sequence: TGCAGTGCTGCGGGGACAAACGCAGATACGCAGTATTTT.

This clonotype was seen a few times. This chain uses TRBV6-2 or TRBV6-3 with TRBJ1-2; no definite D call. Between the trimmed V and J ends, which lost 8 bases and 4 bases, there was a span of 8 bases. Germline V gene sequence: CDR1 MNHEY, CDR2 SVGEGT. There are 11 residues in the CDR3. The CDR3 DNA is TGTGCCAGCGGGCAGAGCTATGGCTACACCTTC. It translates to CASGQSYGYTF.

This clonotype was observed a handful of times. This chain joins TRBV6-6 and TRBJ1-2, with D possibly TRBD1 on 5 matching bases. Trimming removed 2 bases from V and 2 bases from J, with 12 bases in between. The CDR3 is 15 residues long. Germline values: CDR1 MNHNY, CDR2 SVGAGI (reference sequence). This CDR3 is CASSYRETVNYGYTF. CDR3 in DNA: TGTGCCAGCAGTTACCGCGAGACAGTAAACTATGGCTACACCTTC.

This chain joins TRBV5-1 and TRBJ2-1; D unclear. Per germline, CDR1 SGHRS and CDR2 YFSETQ. V shed 1 base and J shed 11 bases, with 7 bases lying between them. The CDR3 spans 11 residues. As DNA, the CDR3 is TGCGCCAGCAGCTTGAATAGCCAGCAGTTCTTC. This sequence encodes CASSLNSQQFF.

This clonotype came up a few times. The V and J genes are TRBV20-1 and TRBJ1-1; D unresolved. This CDR3 is 12 amino acids long. V was trimmed by 3 bases and J by 1 base, leaving 6 bases between them. Germline values: CDR1 DFQATT, CDR2 SNEGSKA (reference sequence). The CDR3 reads CSASWQNTEAFF. The CDR3, as DNA: TGCAGTGCTAGCTGGCAGAACACTGAAGCTTTCTTT.

This sequence joins TRBV12-3 or TRBV12-4 and TRBJ2-3; 7 bases are shared with TRBD1. The CDR3 contains 15 residues. After removal of 2 bases from V and 2 bases from J, the junction contained 4 bases not matched to a gene. Here the CDR3 DNA reads TGTGCCAGCAGTTTATACAGGGGAAACACAGATACGCAGTATTTT. It encodes CASSLYRGNTDTQYF.

This clonotype has only a few counts. The chain has TRBV20-1 and TRBJ1-2; possible D gene TRBD1, 5 bases. The V gene lost 3 bases and the J gene lost 4 bases, with 12 bases spanning the gap. The CDR3 loop spans 13 amino acids. Germline V CDR1 and CDR2: DFQATT, SNEGSKA (reference sequence). The CDR3 DNA follows: TGCAGTGCTAGTGGGGGTCTAATCTATGGCTACACCTTC. Its translation is CSASGGLIYGYTF.

The chain uses TRBV10-3 and TRBJ2-1; TRBD2 is a possible D gene (5 bases). Germline CDR1 is ENHRY and CDR2 is SYGVKD. The CDR3 loop spans 13 amino acids. Trimming shortened V by 8 bases and J by 7 bases, and 15 bases separated the two germline ends. CDR3 sequence (DNA): TGTGCCATCGCTAGCAGGTACACGAATGAGCAGTTCTTC. Amino acid sequence: CAIASRYTNEQFF.